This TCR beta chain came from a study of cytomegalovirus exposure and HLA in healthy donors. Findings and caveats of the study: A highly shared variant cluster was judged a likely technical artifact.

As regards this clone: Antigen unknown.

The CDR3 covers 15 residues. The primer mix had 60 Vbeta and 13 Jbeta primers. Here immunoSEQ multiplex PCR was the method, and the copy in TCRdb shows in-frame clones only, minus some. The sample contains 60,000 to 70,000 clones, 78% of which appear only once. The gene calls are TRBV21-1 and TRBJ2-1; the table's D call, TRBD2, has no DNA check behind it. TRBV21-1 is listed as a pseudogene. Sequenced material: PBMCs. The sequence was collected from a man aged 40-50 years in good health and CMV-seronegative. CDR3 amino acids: CASSVAGGPHNEQFF. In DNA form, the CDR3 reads TGTGCCAGCAGCGTAGCGGGAGGGCCCCACAATGAGCAGTTCTTC.